A selection of T cell receptor beta chains follows, all from one sample in a study of T-cell memory formation after mild COVID-19. Each CDR3 protein gets one entry after TCRdb re-called the 5' RACE reads with MiXCR. This sample has approximately 250,000 distinct CDR3 sequences, with 16% found just once. Sequencing was performed on PBMCs or a T cell subset sorted from them (not recorded which). The origin of the receptors is a man between 18 and 35 years old who had mild COVID-19 (a few samples of this study predate the infection). Cell type and time point are not known. CDR3s include the opening cysteine and the closing phenylalanine or tryptophan.

TRBV7-8	CASSPGLAGPKNIQYF
TRBV5-1	CASSPGATETQYF
TRBV5-1	CASSPGGYQETQYF
TRBV6-5	CASRPSGGSYEQYF
TRBV5-1	CASSLTGGLKDTQYF
TRBV3-1	CASGTSGGGTDTQYF
TRBV11-2	CASSPDMWGTDTQYF
TRBV30	CAWTAGGETQYF
TRBV10-3	CAITRDRTDNEQFF
TRBV5-1	CASSLRTEAGGLTDTQYF
TRBV6-2/TRBV6-3	CASRPGQLYNQPQHF
TRBV7-2	CASSPVASYNEQFF
TRBV12-3/TRBV12-4	CASSPPYSPLHF
TRBV4-3	CASSQSTSGVIDTQYF
TRBV18	CASSPGGQDTEAFF
TRBV5-1	CASSLATTGRTEAFF
TRBV4-1	CASSRGTSGFPTDTQYF
TRBV6-5	CASRGAGTQETQYF
TRBV5-1	CASSSDGDYGYTF
TRBV6-5	CASSYSTGGSTEAFF
TRBV29-1	CSVGGRQETQYF
TRBV12-3/TRBV12-4	CASSLGGQGTYGYTF
TRBV7-7	CASSFEPRETQYF